Listed here are 24 T cell receptor beta chains from one sample, sequenced in a study of blood T cell repertoires in COVID-19. Profiling relied on immunoSEQ multiplex PCR, and the TCRdb table lists in-frame clones only, not all of them. Of over 130,000 clones in the sample, about nine tenths were seen once. Sequencing was performed on peripheral blood. The source of these receptors is a human donor in a cohort sampled during active COVID-19.

The chain carries TRBV21-1 and TRBJ2-1; no check of the table's D call, TRBD2, against the DNA was made. TRBV21-1 is tagged as a pseudogene. This CDR3 has 18 residues. Written as DNA, the CDR3 is TGTGCCAGAAGGACTAGCGGGGGCCGTTTGTGCTCCTACAATGAGCAGTTCTTC. Translation: CARRTSGGRLCSYNEQFF.

This clone has just one count. The chain carries TRBV11-1 and TRBJ2-5; 10 nucleotides agree with TRBD2. CDR1 is SGHAT and CDR2 is FQDESV in the germline V gene (reference sequence). V was pared by 1 base and J by 3 bases, with 2 bases of the junction left unmatched. The CDR3 extends over 15 amino acids. The CDR3 DNA is TGTGCCAGCAGCTTAGATACTAGCGGGGAAGAGACCCAGTACTTC. It translates to CASSLDTSGEETQYF. The full variable domain, rest sourced from reference TRBV11-1 and TRBJ2-5, is EAEVAQSPRYKITEKSQAVAFWCDPISGHATLYWYRQILGQGPELLVQFQDESVVDDSQLPKDRFSAERLKGVDSTLKIQPAELGDSAMYLCASSLDTSGEETQYFGPGTRLLVL.

The chain carries TRBV18 and TRBJ1-1, with 7 bases identical to TRBD1. Germline V gene data show CDR1 as KGHSH and CDR2 as LQKENI. Trimming took 3 bases from V and 7 from J; bases not matched to a gene: 2. The CDR3 totals 12 residues. Here the CDR3 reads CASSPRDSEAFF. The CDR3 nucleotides read TGTGCCAGCTCACCGAGGGACAGTGAAGCTTTCTTT. Drawing the rest from reference TRBV18 and TRBJ1-1, the complete variable domain is NAGVMQNPRHLVRRRGQEARLRCSPMKGHSHVYWYRQLPEEGLKFMVYLQKENIIDESGMPKERFSAEFPKEGPSILRIQQVVRGDSAAYFCASSPRDSEAFFGQGTRLTVV.

The chain employs TRBV5-4 and TRBJ2-7, with 10 bases aligning to TRBD1. The germline CDR1 and CDR2 sequences are SGHNT and YYREEE (reference sequence). This CDR3 comprises 14 residues. Trimming removed 4 bases from V and 5 bases from J; junction bases left unmatched: 6. CDR3 nucleotides: TGTGCCAGCAGCACTAGACAGGGGGCGAACGAGCAGTACTTC. Protein sequence: CASSTRQGANEQYF.

This sequence joins TRBV5-4 and TRBJ1-2; 9 bases fit TRBD1. Germline CDR1 SGHNT, CDR2 YYREEE (reference sequence). The CDR3 length is 14 residues. The junction had 6 bases not matched to a gene; V was cut back by 3 bases and J by 6 bases. CDR3 sequence (DNA): TGTGCCAGCAGCTCTCTACAGGGGGCGAATGGCTACACCTTC. Its translation is CASSSLQGANGYTF.

The genes are TRBV5-1 and TRBJ1-6; TRBD1 matches at 7 bases. V shed 2 bases, J shed 7 bases, and the junction held 12 bases outside the gene matches. Germline V lookup: CDR1 SGHRS, CDR2 YFSETQ. CDR3 length equals 17 residues. CDR3 coding DNA: TGCGCCAGCAGCTTTGGAGGGGGCGACGCAGGAAATTCACCCCTCCACTTT. Protein: CASSFGGGDAGNSPLHF.

This chain links TRBV27 with TRBJ1-1; tentatively, D is TRBD1 (5 bases). The V gene lost 5 bases and the J gene lost 0 bases, with 16 bases spanning the gap. Germline lookup yields CDR1 MNHEY and CDR2 SMNVEV (reference sequence). There are 16 residues in the CDR3. CDR3 coding DNA: TGTGCCAGCAGTCATACCAGGGTGGGAATGAACACTGAAGCTTTCTTT. The encoded protein is CASSHTRVGMNTEAFF.

The V gene is TRBV6-1, the J gene TRBJ1-6; 10 bases align to TRBD1. CDR1 and CDR2 (germline): MNHNS, SASEGT. V was pared by 3 bases and J by 8 bases, with 1 base of the junction left unmatched. The CDR3 runs to 14 residues. CDR3: CASSEDRGDSPLHF. For the CDR3, the DNA is TGTGCCAGCAGTGAGGACAGGGGGGATTCACCCCTCCACTTT.

The gene calls are TRBV7-9 and TRBJ1-3; the match to TRBD1 covers 8 bases. The CDR3 is made up of 18 amino acids. Trimming at V came to 1 base and at J to 0 bases, leaving 8 bases not matched to a gene. Germline CDR1 is SEHNR and CDR2 is FQNEAQ (reference sequence). The CDR3 nucleotides are TGTGCCAGCAGCTTAGGTCGGCGACAGGGGAACTCTGGAAACACCATATATTTT. This translates into CASSLGRRQGNSGNTIYF.

The table lists this clone with a few counts. The chain couples TRBV6-5 to TRBJ1-5, with 8 bases lining up with TRBD1. Germline-derived CDR1 and CDR2 are MNHEY and SVGAGI. Trimming took 6 bases from V and 2 from J; bases not matched to a gene: 3. This CDR3 comprises 14 residues. The CDR3 bases are TGTGCCAGCAGGGACAGGGCGGGCAATCAGCCCCAGCATTTT. It codes for CASRDRAGNQPQHF.

The chain has TRBV4-1 and TRBJ2-7; 8 nucleotides line up with TRBD2. The CDR3 consists of 13 residues. Germline V gives CDR1 MGHRA, CDR2 YSYEKL. J gave up 2 bases and V 4 bases, and 1 base lay outside the gene matches. In DNA form, the CDR3 reads TGCGCCAGCAGCCCGGGACTAGCCTACGAGCAGTACTTC. As protein: CASSPGLAYEQYF.

The chain employs TRBV11-3 and TRBJ2-5, with TRBD2 matching over 7 bases. This CDR3 comprises 14 residues. V dropped 6 bases and J dropped 3; count of bases not matched to a gene: 7. CDR1 and CDR2 from the germline V gene are SGHNT and YENEEA. The CDR3 reads CASSPPGREETQYF. Written as DNA, the CDR3 is TGTGCCAGCAGTCCACCTGGGAGGGAAGAGACCCAGTACTTC.

The chain carries TRBV18 and TRBJ1-2; maybe TRBD1 (5 bases). Trimming left V 2 bases short and J 3 bases short, with 10 bases between. Germline V gives CDR1 KGHSH, CDR2 LQKENI. This CDR3 has 14 residues. The CDR3 DNA is TGTGCCAGCTCACCAGGGGGGTCGGACTATGGCTACACCTTC. This translates into CASSPGGSDYGYTF. The full variable domain, rest sourced from reference TRBV18 and TRBJ1-2, is NAGVMQNPRHLVRRRGQEARLRCSPMKGHSHVYWYRQLPEEGLKFMVYLQKENIIDESGMPKERFSAEFPKEGPSILRIQQVVRGDSAAYFCASSPGGSDYGYTFGSGTRLTVV.

This clone was counted only a few times. V is TRBV5-8 and J is TRBJ1-3, with TRBD1 matching 8 bases. The J segment lost 0 bases and the V segment lost 4 bases, leaving 15 bases of the junction unmatched. This CDR3 is 19 amino acids long. CDR1 is SGHTS and CDR2 is YDEGEE in the germline V gene. CDR3 bases: TGTGCCAGCAGCCCGGGGTCGGGACAGGTACTCATCTCTGGAAACACCATATATTTT. This gives the protein CASSPGSGQVLISGNTIYF.

This chain links TRBV7-2 with TRBJ1-5; a weak D match, TRBD1 (5 bases). With 5 bases removed from V and 0 bases from J, the gap between germline ends came to 14 bases. Per germline, CDR1 SGHTA and CDR2 FQGNSA. The CDR3 totals 16 residues. The CDR3 DNA is TGTGCCAGCAGCCCCCGACGGGGGGATAGCAATCAGCCCCAGCATTTT. Translating gives CASSPRRGDSNQPQHF. The whole variable domain, filled in from reference TRBV7-2 and TRBJ1-5, reads GAGVSQSPSNKVTEKGKDVELRCDPISGHTALYWYRQSLGQGLEFLIYFQGNSAPDKSGLPSDRFSAERTGGSVSTLTIQRTQQEDSAVYLCASSPRRGDSNQPQHFGDGTRLSIL.

This clone was detected only once. V and J are TRBV29-1 and TRBJ1-5; 8 positions match TRBD1. V lost 6 bases, J lost 2 bases, and 6 bases stayed unmatched. The CDR3 loop spans 14 amino acids. Per the germline V gene, CDR1 is SQVTM and CDR2 is ANQGSEA. CDR3 region: CSVSGGAGNQPQHF. The CDR3 DNA reads as TGCAGCGTCTCAGGGGGCGCGGGCAATCAGCCCCAGCATTTT.

V and J are TRBV10-3 and TRBJ1-4; 8 nucleotides line up with TRBD1. Germline loops: CDR1 ENHRY, CDR2 SYGVKD. The CDR3 runs 13 residues. The V gene end was trimmed by 8 bases and the J gene end by 7 bases; junction bases not matched to a gene: 6. CDR3 in amino acids: CAIGTGQGEKLFF. The CDR3 DNA follows: TGTGCCATCGGGACAGGTCAAGGTGAAAAACTGTTTTTT.

The gene calls are TRBV5-6 and TRBJ1-4, with TRBD1 as a possible D gene (5 bases). CDR3 size: 15 residues. The ends were cut back, 0 bases at V and 2 bases at J, with 8 bases in the middle. CDR1 is SGHDT and CDR2 is YYEEEE in the germline V gene. The CDR3 is CASSLVAGTNEKLFF. In nucleotides, the CDR3 is TGTGCCAGCAGCTTGGTCGCAGGGACTAATGAAAAACTGTTTTTT.

The chain couples TRBV6-2 or TRBV6-3 to TRBJ2-5, with a tentative D call TRBD2 (6 bases). The CDR3 sequence is 13 residues long. V was shortened by 8 bases and J by 1 base, with 11 bases between the two germline ends. CDR1 MNHEY and CDR2 SVGEGT come from the germline V gene. The CDR3, as DNA: TGTGCCAGCGGCCGGGACTCCCAAGAGACCCAGTACTTC. Translated: CASGRDSQETQYF.

The V call is TRBV12-2, the J call TRBJ2-1; TRBD1, the table's D call, lacks a check against the DNA. TRBV12-2 is described as a pseudogene. The CDR3 is made up of 17 amino acids. The CDR3 loop is CASRSNRTGGFCNEQFF. The CDR3 coding sequence is TGTGCAAGTCGCTCGAACAGGACAGGGGGCTTTTGCAATGAGCAGTTCTTC.

The chain combines TRBV13 with TRBJ2-7; maybe TRBD2 (6 bases). The V end was cut by 0 bases, the J end by 2 bases, with 11 bases between. CDR3 length: 15 residues. Germline CDR1 is PRHDT and CDR2 is FYEKMQ (reference sequence). Here the CDR3 DNA reads TGTGCCAGCAGCTTAGGCAGGAGGGGCACCTACGAGCAGTACTTC. Amino acids: CASSLGRRGTYEQYF. Complete variable domain (other parts from reference TRBV13 and TRBJ2-7): AAGVIQSPRHLIKEKRETATLKCYPIPRHDTVYWYQQGPGQDPQFLISFYEKMQSDKGSIPDRFSAQQFSDYHSELNMSSLELGDSALYFCASSLGRRGTYEQYFGPGTRLTVT.

The rearrangement joins TRBV7-9 to TRBJ1-6, with D unresolved. The CDR3 covers 17 residues. The germline V gene has CDR1 SEHNR and CDR2 FQNEAQ (reference sequence). Trimming pared 0 bases from V and 0 bases from J, leaving 9 bases between. The CDR3 loop is CASSLALGSSYNSPLHF. The CDR3 nucleotides are TGTGCCAGCAGCTTAGCGCTAGGGAGCTCCTATAATTCACCCCTCCACTTT.

The gene calls are TRBV30 and TRBJ2-5, with 8 bases matching TRBD1. V dropped 3 bases and J dropped 2; count of bases not matched to a gene: 5. This CDR3 has 14 residues. CDR1 and CDR2 from the germline V gene are GTSNPN and SVGIG (reference sequence). The CDR3 loop is CAWRFRQGQETQYF. CDR3 nucleotide sequence: TGTGCCTGGAGGTTCCGACAGGGGCAAGAGACCCAGTACTTC.

This chain uses TRBV3-1 (or the pseudogene TRBV3-2) with TRBJ2-5; 14 bases match TRBD2. Unmatched junction bases numbered 5, after V lost 7 bases and J lost 4 bases. Per the germline V gene, CDR1 is LGHDT and CDR2 is YNNKEL (reference sequence). This CDR3 is built from 15 residues. The CDR3 region has the DNA TGTGCCAGCAAGACTAGCGGGGGGGCGGGAGAGACCCAGTACTTC. Its translation is CASKTSGGAGETQYF.